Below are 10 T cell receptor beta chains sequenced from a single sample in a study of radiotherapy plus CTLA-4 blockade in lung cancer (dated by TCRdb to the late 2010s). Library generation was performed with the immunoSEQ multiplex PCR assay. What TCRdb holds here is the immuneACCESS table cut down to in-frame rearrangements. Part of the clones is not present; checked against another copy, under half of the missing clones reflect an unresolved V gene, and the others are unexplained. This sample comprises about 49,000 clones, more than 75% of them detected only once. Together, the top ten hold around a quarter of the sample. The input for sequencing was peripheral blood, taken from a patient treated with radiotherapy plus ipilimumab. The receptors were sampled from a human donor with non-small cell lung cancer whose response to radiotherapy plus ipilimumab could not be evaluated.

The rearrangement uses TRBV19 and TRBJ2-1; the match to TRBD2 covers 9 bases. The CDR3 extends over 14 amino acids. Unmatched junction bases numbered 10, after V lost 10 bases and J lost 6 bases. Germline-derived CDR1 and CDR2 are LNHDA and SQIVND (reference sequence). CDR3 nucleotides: TGTGCCACTCGCGGAGCGGGAGGATTCAATGAGCAGTTCTTC. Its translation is CATRGAGGFNEQFF.

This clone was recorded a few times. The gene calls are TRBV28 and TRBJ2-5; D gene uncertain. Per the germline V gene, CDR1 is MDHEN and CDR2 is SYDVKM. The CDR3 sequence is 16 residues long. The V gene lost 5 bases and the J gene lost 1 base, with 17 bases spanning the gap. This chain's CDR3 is CASSPISNAAQETQYF. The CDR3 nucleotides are TGTGCCAGCAGTCCTATATCCAATGCGGCCCAAGAGACCCAGTACTTC.

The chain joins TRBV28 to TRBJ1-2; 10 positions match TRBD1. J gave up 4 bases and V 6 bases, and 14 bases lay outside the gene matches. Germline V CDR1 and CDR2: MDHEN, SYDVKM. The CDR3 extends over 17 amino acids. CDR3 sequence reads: CASSLETGGSLGYGYTF. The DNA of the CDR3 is TGTGCCAGCAGCCTCGAGACAGGGGGCTCTCTTGGCTATGGCTACACCTTC.

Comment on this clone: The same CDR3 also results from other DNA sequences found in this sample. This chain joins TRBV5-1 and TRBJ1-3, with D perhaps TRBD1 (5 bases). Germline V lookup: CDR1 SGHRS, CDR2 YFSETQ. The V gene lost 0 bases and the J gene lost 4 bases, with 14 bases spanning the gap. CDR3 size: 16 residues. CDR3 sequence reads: CASSLAYQGSGNTIYF. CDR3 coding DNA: TGCGCCAGCAGCTTGGCCTACCAGGGTTCGGGAAACACCATATATTTT.

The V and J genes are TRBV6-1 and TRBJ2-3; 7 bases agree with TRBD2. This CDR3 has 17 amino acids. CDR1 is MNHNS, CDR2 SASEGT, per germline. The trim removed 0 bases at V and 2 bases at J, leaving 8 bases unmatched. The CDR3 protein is CASSEAPRLAATDTQYF. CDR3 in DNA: TGTGCCAGCAGTGAAGCCCCGAGACTAGCTGCCACAGATACGCAGTATTTT.

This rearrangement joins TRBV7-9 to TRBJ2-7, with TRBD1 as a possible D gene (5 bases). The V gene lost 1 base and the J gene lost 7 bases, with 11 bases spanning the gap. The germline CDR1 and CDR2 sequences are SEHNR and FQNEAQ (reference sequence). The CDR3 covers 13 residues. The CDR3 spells CASSLGTPVEQYF. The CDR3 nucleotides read TGTGCCAGCAGCTTAGGGACACCCGTTGAGCAGTACTTC.

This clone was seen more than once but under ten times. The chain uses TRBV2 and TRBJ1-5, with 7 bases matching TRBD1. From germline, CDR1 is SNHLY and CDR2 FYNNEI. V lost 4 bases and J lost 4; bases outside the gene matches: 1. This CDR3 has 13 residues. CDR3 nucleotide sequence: TGTGCCAGCAGTGGGACAGGTAATCAGCCCCAGCATTTT. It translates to CASSGTGNQPQHF.

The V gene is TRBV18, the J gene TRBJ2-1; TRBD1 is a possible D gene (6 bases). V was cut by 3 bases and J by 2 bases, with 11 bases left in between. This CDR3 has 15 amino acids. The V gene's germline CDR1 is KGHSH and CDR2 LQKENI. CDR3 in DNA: TGTGCCAGCTCACCCGGACAGCAGCCCTACAATGAGCAGTTCTTC. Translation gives CASSPGQQPYNEQFF.

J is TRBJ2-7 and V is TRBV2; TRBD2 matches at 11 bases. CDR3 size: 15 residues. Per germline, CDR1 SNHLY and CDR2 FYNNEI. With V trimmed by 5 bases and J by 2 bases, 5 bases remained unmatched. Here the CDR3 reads CASSSLSGRAYEQYF. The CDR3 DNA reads TGTGCCAGCAGTTCCCTTAGCGGGAGGGCCTACGAGCAGTACTTC.

CDR3 sequence reads: CASSPNLGQYNYEQYF. Here the CDR3 DNA reads TGCGCCAGCAGCCCGAATCTCGGACAGTACAACTACGAGCAGTACTTC. V is TRBV5-1 and J is TRBJ2-7; tentatively, D is TRBD1 (6 bases). Per the germline V gene, CDR1 is SGHRS and CDR2 is YFSETQ. There are 16 residues in the CDR3. V lost 4 bases and J 3 bases, leaving 20 bases between the germline ends.